Following are 30 T cell receptor beta chains from one sample sequenced in a study of breast tumors, draining lymph nodes, adjacent tissues. One entry per CDR3 protein, called by TCRdb with MiXCR from the multiplex PCR reads. The sample yields fewer than 200,000 distinct CDR3 sequences, approximately 33% seen once. The lymph nodes were axillary draining lymph nodes from breast cancer patients. The sequenced material came from axillary lymph node tissue. These receptor sequences come from a female donor with breast cancer. Some clones in this sample may be carry-over from other donors' samples.

The J gene is TRBJ2-3, the V gene TRBV7-9; D may be TRBD1 (5 bases). Per the germline V gene, CDR1 is SEHNR and CDR2 is FQNEAQ (reference sequence). Trimming removed 1 base from V and 1 base from J, with 15 bases in between. The CDR3 extends over 17 amino acids. The CDR3 sequence: CASSLDRTTTRTDTQYF. The CDR3 bases are TGTGCCAGCAGCTTAGACAGGACGACAACCCGCACAGATACGCAGTATTTT.

This clonotype was picked up many times. The chain recombines TRBV7-6 with TRBJ2-7; the match to TRBD1 covers 10 bases. This CDR3 is 14 amino acids long. With 4 bases clipped from V and 6 bases from J, the junction kept 6 bases outside the gene matches. Germline V CDR1 and CDR2: SGHVS, FNYEAQ. The CDR3 nucleotides are TGTGCCAGCAGCTCCCTGCGGACAGGGGGCGAGCAGTACTTC. Translating gives CASSSLRTGGEQYF.

Comments on this clonotype: This may arise from a read error, as a much more abundant clone is one base away. The V call is TRBV11-2, the J call TRBJ2-1; D not resolved. Deletions cut 4 bases from V and 14 bases from J, with 18 bases between. The CDR3 is 13 residues long. Germline CDR1 SGHAT, CDR2 FQNNGV. CDR3 amino acids: CASSSNRGSREFF. As DNA, the CDR3 is TGTGCCAGCAGCTCGAATCGAGGATCTAGGGAGTTCTTC.

About this clonotype itself: With a much larger clone just one base away, this may be a read error. J is TRBJ2-7 and V is TRBV7-8; tentatively, D is TRBD1 (6 bases). Per germline, CDR1 SGHVS and CDR2 FQNEAQ. V gave up 5 bases and J gave up 3 bases, with 29 bases separating them. There are 19 residues in the CDR3. The CDR3 bases are TGTGCCAGCAGCCAAGATATTTGGTCCCAGGGGCCTAATCTCTACGAGCAGTACTTC. It specifies CASSQDIWSQGPNLYEQYF.

V usage is TRBV7-9 and J usage is TRBJ1-6; 9 bases are a match to TRBD1. The V segment lost 3 bases and the J segment 7 bases; nucleotides outside the gene matches: 10. Germline V gene data show CDR1 as SEHNR and CDR2 as FQNEAQ (reference sequence). The CDR3 consists of 17 residues. CDR3 in amino acids: CASSLGWTGENNSPLHF. The CDR3, as DNA: TGTGCCAGCAGCTTGGGCTGGACAGGGGAGAACAATTCACCCCTCCACTTT.

This clonotype showed up just a few times. Possible read error: a much larger clone is one base away. This chain joins TRBV6-4 and TRBJ2-5; unclear D gene. The CDR3 consists of 15 residues. Germline loops: CDR1 MRHNA, CDR2 SNTAGT. The CDR3 reads CASSHSAQNQETQYF. CDR3 bases: TGTGCCAGCAGTCACTCGGCGCAGAACCAAGAGACCCAGTACTTC.

There are many counts of this clonotype. A much larger clone differs by one base, so this may be a read error. The J gene is TRBJ1-4, the V gene TRBV5-1; the D gene is possibly TRBD1 (6 bases). CDR1 and CDR2 from the germline V gene are SGHRS and YFSETQ. CDR3 length equals 13 residues. The chain's CDR3 is CASSGQGNENLFF. The CDR3 nucleotides are TGCGCCAGCAGCGGCCAGGGGAATGAAAACCTGTTTTTT. Combining the CDR3 with reference TRBV5-1 and TRBJ1-4 gives the whole variable domain KAGVTQTPRYLIKTRGQQVTLSCSPISGHRSVSWYQQTPGQGLQFLFEYFSETQRNKGNFPGRFSGRQFSNSRSEMNVSTLELGDSALYLCASSGQGNENLFFGSGTQLSVL.

The table lists this clonotype with many counts. The J gene is TRBJ1-6, the V gene TRBV10-2, with no clear D. Trimming shortened V by 8 bases and J by 10 bases, and 12 bases separated the two germline ends. The CDR3 spans 12 residues. Germline V CDR1 and CDR2: WSHSY, SAAADI. CDR3 protein: CASGTFRSPLHF. DNA of the CDR3: TGCGCCAGCGGTACGTTCAGGTCACCCCTCCACTTT.

The chain employs TRBV20-1 and TRBJ1-2; 9 bases agree with TRBD1. Germline V CDR1 and CDR2: DFQATT, SNEGSKA (reference sequence). The V segment lost 4 bases and the J segment 8 bases; nucleotides outside the gene matches: 11. The CDR3 totals 14 residues. CDR3 bases: TGCAGTGCTAACCGAGGACAGGGGTGGAGGGGCTACACCTTC. Its protein is CSANRGQGWRGYTF.

With respect to this clonotype: Given a much more abundant clone one base away, this may be a read error. The chain recombines TRBV9 with TRBJ2-5, with D tentatively TRBD2 (5 bases). The germline CDR1 and CDR2 sequences are SGDLS and YYNGEE. The CDR3 loop spans 14 amino acids. CDR3 in amino acids: CASSVFPIGETQSF. CDR3 coding DNA: TGTGCCAGCAGCGTATTCCCGATTGGGGAGACCCAGTCCTTC. Using reference TRBV9 and TRBJ2-5 for the parts outside the CDR3, the full variable domain is DSGVTQTPKHLITATGQRVTLRCSPRSGDLSVYWYQQSLDQGLQFLIQYYNGEERAKGNILERFSAQQFPDLHSELNLSSLELGDSALYFCASSVFPIGETQSFGPGTRLLVL.

This clonotype has ten or more counts. The genes are TRBV20-1 and TRBJ1-6; TRBD1 might be the D (5 bases). The CDR3 length is 13 residues. Germline V gene lookup returns CDR1 DFQATT and CDR2 SNEGSKA (reference sequence). V dropped 6 bases and J dropped 9 bases, with 15 bases sitting between them. CDR3 DNA sequence: TGCAGTGCCCCGTTAGGGGCAGGTTCACCCCTCCACTTT. Translation gives CSAPLGAGSPLHF.

As regards this clonotype: A clone one base away is much larger, so this may be a read error. The chain is built from TRBV12-3 or TRBV12-4 and TRBJ2-1; 10 bases line up with TRBD2. V was clipped by 7 bases and J by 6 bases; unmatched bases: 6. There are 14 residues in the CDR3. The CDR3 reads CASIDLAGANEQFF. The CDR3 DNA reads as TGTGCCAGCATTGACCTAGCGGGGGCCAATGAGCAGTTCTTC.

Many counts were recorded for this clonotype. The chain joins TRBV3-1 to TRBJ2-3; D call uncertain. V lost 2 bases and J 2 bases, leaving 5 bases between the germline ends. Germline V gene sequence: CDR1 LGHDT, CDR2 YNNKEL (reference sequence). The CDR3 contains 13 residues. CDR3 amino acids: CASSQLSTDTQYF. CDR3 DNA sequence: TGTGCCAGCAGCCAACTTTCCACAGATACGCAGTATTTT.

This clonotype occurred many times. V gene TRBV5-4 combines with J gene TRBJ1-2, with a tentative D call TRBD1 (5 bases). Trimming took off 5 bases at V and 5 bases at J, with 13 bases between the two ends. The CDR3 has 13 amino acids. Germline loops: CDR1 SGHNT, CDR2 YYREEE (reference sequence). The CDR3 loop is CASRRVGGYGYTF. The CDR3 coding sequence is TGTGCCAGCAGAAGGGTGGGGGGGTATGGCTACACCTTC.

This clonotype was recorded at least ten times. The rearrangement links TRBV7-2 to TRBJ1-3, with TRBD1 matching 7 bases. The V gene's germline CDR1 is SGHTA and CDR2 FQGNSA. With V trimmed by 0 bases and J by 2 bases, 4 bases remained unmatched. The CDR3 contains 16 residues. CDR3 amino acids: CASSLAGQAAGNTIYF. DNA of the CDR3: TGTGCCAGCAGCTTAGCCGGACAGGCCGCTGGAAACACCATATATTTT.

The chain joins TRBV24-1 to TRBJ2-2; D remains unclear. Trimming pared 0 bases from V and 0 bases from J, leaving 4 bases between. This CDR3 has 15 amino acids. In germline, CDR1 is KGHDR, CDR2 SFDVKD. The CDR3 DNA sequence: TGTGCCACCAGTGATTTGGGATCGAACACCGGGGAGCTGTTTTTT. As protein: CATSDLGSNTGELFF.

This clonotype occurred many times. The chain has TRBV5-8 and TRBJ2-3; 7 bases are a match to TRBD1. There are 15 residues in the CDR3. Germline CDR1 reads SGHTS; CDR2 reads YDEGEE. J lost 2 bases, V lost 4 bases, and 7 bases had no gene match. The CDR3 reads CASSTRQGFTDTQYF. The CDR3 bases are TGTGCCAGCAGCACCAGACAGGGTTTCACAGATACGCAGTATTTT.

A note on this clonotype: A read error may produce the germline difference seen at one junction end. J is TRBJ2-7 and V is TRBV7-2; no clear D gene. Germline V CDR1 and CDR2: SGHTA, FQGNSA. There are 12 residues in the CDR3. As DNA, the CDR3 is TGCGCCAGCAGCCCGAGCTCCCGCGGGCAGTACTTC. The encoded protein is CASSPSSRGQYF. The full variable domain, rest sourced from reference TRBV7-2 and TRBJ2-7, is GAGVSQSPSNKVTEKGKDVELRCDPISGHTALYWYRQSLGQGLEFLIYFQGNSAPDKSGLPSDRFSAERTGGSVSTLTIQRTQQEDSAVYLCASSPSSRGQYFGPGTRLTVT.

A word on this clonotype: The junction differs from germline at one of its ends, possibly a read error. The chain has TRBV9 and TRBJ2-7, with a possible D match to TRBD1 (5 bases). Germline V gene sequence: CDR1 SGDLS, CDR2 YYNGEE. The CDR3 is made up of 14 amino acids. The CDR3 protein is CASSLGQAVYEQSF. DNA for the CDR3: TGTGCCAGCAGCTTGGGGCAGGCTGTCTACGAGCAGTCCTTC.

This clonotype was recorded at least ten times. This chain links TRBV11-2 with TRBJ2-1; perhaps D is TRBD1 or TRBD2 (6 bases each). Per germline, CDR1 SGHAT and CDR2 FQNNGV. Trimming removed 2 bases at V and 7 bases at J, with 15 bases between. CDR3 length: 15 residues. The CDR3: CASSLTPQGGNEQFF. The DNA of the CDR3 is TGTGCCAGCAGCTTAACACCGCAAGGGGGGAATGAGCAGTTCTTC.

This clonotype has just a few counts. Being one base from a much bigger clone, this may be a read error. The rearrangement uses TRBV6-5 and TRBJ2-7; maybe TRBD2 (7 bases). Germline V CDR1 and CDR2: MNHEY, SVGAGI. The V and J ends lost 6 bases and 7 bases respectively, with 22 bases between them. There are 15 residues in the CDR3. CDR3 in DNA: TGTGCCAGCAGGCGGGCGGGGGCGATAACAGGGGAGCAGTACTTC. Its translation: CASRRAGAITGEQYF.

The table lists this clonotype with many counts. This sequence joins TRBV3-1 and TRBJ2-1, with 9 bases that match TRBD2. Trimming cost V 4 bases and J 7 bases; bases outside gene matches: 5. Germline CDR1 and CDR2: LGHDT and YNNKEL (reference sequence). There are 14 residues in the CDR3. The CDR3 DNA reads as TGTGCCAGCAGCCGAGCGGGAGGTATGAATGAGCAGTTCTTC. Residues: CASSRAGGMNEQFF.

This clonotype occurred many times. A read error may be the cause here, since a much bigger clone is one base away. The chain has TRBV20-1 and TRBJ2-7; 11 nucleotides agree with TRBD2. V shed 6 bases, J shed 6 bases, and the junction held 10 bases outside the gene matches. The CDR3 loop spans 14 amino acids. Germline-derived CDR1 and CDR2 are DFQATT and SNEGSKA (reference sequence). CDR3 residues: CSARGLAEASEQYF. CDR3 bases: TGCAGTGCGCGGGGACTAGCGGAGGCCTCCGAGCAGTACTTC.

In its sample, this clonotype was seen many times. V is TRBV7-2 and J is TRBJ1-2; D possibly corresponds to TRBD1 (5 bases). The V gene lost 1 base and the J gene lost 8 bases, with 8 bases spanning the gap. This CDR3 is 12 amino acids long. Germline CDR1 and CDR2: SGHTA and FQGNSA. CDR3 DNA: TGTGCCAGCAGCTTAGACGGGGCGGGCTACACCTTC. The encoded protein is CASSLDGAGYTF.

This clonotype was counted between two and nine times. A single base separates this from a much larger clone, so it may be a read error. The rearrangement links TRBV11-2 to TRBJ2-3; unclear D gene. This CDR3 has 15 residues. Trimming removed 3 bases at V and 2 bases at J, with 12 bases between. In germline, CDR1 is SGHAT, CDR2 FQNNGV. In DNA form, the CDR3 reads TGTGCCAGCAGCTTTAAGACTCCGGCCACAGATACGCAGTATTTT. This gives the protein CASSFKTPATDTQYF.

This clonotype has just a few counts. This may be a read error: a much more frequent sequence differs by one nucleotide. The CDR3: CASSPATGASGSGPQETQYF. The CDR3 bases are TGTGCCAGCAGCCCCGCGACCGGGGCTAGCGGGAGTGGGCCGCAAGAGACCCAGTACTTC. The rearrangement uses TRBV7-3 and TRBJ2-5; 10 positions match TRBD2. This CDR3 is built from 20 residues. The V gene's germline CDR1 is SGHTA and CDR2 FQGTGA. V lost 5 bases and J lost 2; bases outside the gene matches: 20.

This clonotype was found many times. The DNA of the CDR3 is TGTGCCAGCAGCCCAGTGGTAGTTGAAAAACTGTTTTTT. Its protein is CASSPVVVEKLFF. The J gene is TRBJ1-4, the V gene TRBV7-6; D gene unclear. V gave up 5 bases and J gave up 7 bases, with 11 bases separating them. Germline CDR1 is SGHVS and CDR2 is FNYEAQ. The CDR3 consists of 13 residues.

The V gene is TRBV9, the J gene TRBJ1-1; 8 bases map to TRBD1. V lost 3 bases to trimming and J lost 5 bases; unmatched junction nucleotides: 9. The CDR3 has 15 residues. Germline V lookup: CDR1 SGDLS, CDR2 YYNGEE. The CDR3 loop reads CASSASGQGVTEAFF. CDR3 nucleotides: TGTGCCAGCAGCGCCAGCGGACAGGGTGTGACTGAAGCTTTCTTT.

This clonotype was seen ten or more times. The V call is TRBV6-2 or TRBV6-3, the J call TRBJ2-7, with D uncertain. Germline-derived CDR1 and CDR2 are MNHEY and SVGEGT. The CDR3 runs 13 residues. Between the trimmed V and J ends, which lost 5 bases and 4 bases, there was a span of 12 bases. CDR3 DNA sequence: TGTGCCAGCAGTGGGGAAAATTTTTACGAGCAGTACTTC. As protein: CASSGENFYEQYF.

This clonotype was seen repeatedly, ten times or more. The chain recombines TRBV2 with TRBJ1-1; 8 bases line up with TRBD1. The CDR3 is 13 amino acids. With V trimmed by 7 bases and J by 4 bases, 5 bases remained unmatched. CDR1 SNHLY and CDR2 FYNNEI come from the germline V gene. The DNA of the CDR3 is TGTGCCAGCATCCTGACAGGGGCCACTGAAGCTTTCTTT. Its protein product is CASILTGATEAFF.